Listed here is a single T cell receptor (beta chain). Antigen specificity is unknown. The junction does not match germline at one end; this may be a read error. The sample belongs to a study of tumor-infiltrating lymphocytes in primary liver carcinoma. From approximately 20-30 mg of unsorted bulk tissue, DNA and RNA were co-extracted together. TCR beta cDNA was prepared out of 450 to 500 ng total RNA by means of a constant-region primer. ARM-PCR was slightly modified, and three nested multiplex PCR rounds with it gave rise to the TCR beta libraries. The two initial PCR rounds, roughly 9 cycles each, used TRBV1-TRBV30 forward and C-beta reverse primers. TCRdb used MiXCR to reprocess the multiplex PCR reads, holding one entry per CDR3 protein. The table records about 78,000 distinct CDR3 sequences, nearly 70% of them present only once. Findings and limits, study-wide: Merely some 8-24% of top clones spanned all five tumor regions. The study found a significantly higher top-250-clone fraction in tumors than in blood (p = 0.039).

The germline V gene has CDR1 MNHNY and CDR2 SVGAGI (reference sequence). The CDR3 has 14 amino acids. Material for sequencing was liver tumor tissue from sampling region 4. Subset specified: tumor region T4, right-lateral pole. This clonotype was sampled from a man aged 35-49 years with primary liver carcinoma and hepatitis B virus infection. The chain couples TRBV6-6 to TRBJ1-2, with a tentative D call TRBD1 (5 bases). CDR3: CASSYSGGNHGYTF. In DNA form, the CDR3 reads TGTGCCAGCAGTTATTCCGGGGGGAACCATGGCTACACATTC.